Listed below are T cell receptor beta chains from one sample, sequenced in a study of shared clonotypes between healthy human individuals. TCRdb keeps only in-frame clones here, not all; method: immunoSEQ multiplex PCR. In the table there are some 1.5 million clones, 95% to 99% of which are singletons. The sequenced sample consisted of naive CD4+ T cells sorted from blood. These receptor sequences come from a man aged 30 to 45 in good health. The CDR3 runs from the conserved cysteine through the conserved F or W. Each record gives: V gene, J gene, D gene, CDR3 DNA, CDR3 protein. A D gene is named only where the DNA matches it firmly.

>TRBV7-3|TRBJ1-2|NA
TGTGCCAGCAGCTCGGGCGTCGGGTATGGCTACACCTTC
CASSSGVGYGYTF
>TRBV7-2|TRBJ2-7|TRBD1
TGTGCCAGCAGCTTAAGTTCAGGGGGCTACGAGCAGTACTTC
CASSLSSGGYEQYF
>TRBV5-1|TRBJ2-5|TRBD1
TGCGCCAGCAGCCCCCGGGACAGATTTCAAGAGACCCAGTACTTC
CASSPRDRFQETQYF
>TRBV10-3|TRBJ2-7|TRBD1
TGTGCCATCAGTGATATGGACAGGGCTACCTACGAGCAGTACTTC
CAISDMDRATYEQYF
>TRBV5-1|TRBJ2-5|NA
TGCGCCAGCAGCTTATACAGGGTCCAGGAGGAGACCCAGTACTTC
CASSLYRVQEETQYF
>TRBV29-1|TRBJ2-7|TRBD2
TGCAGCGTTGGCGGGAGGAGGGAGCAGTACTTC
CSVGGRREQYF
>TRBV28|TRBJ2-1|TRBD2
TGTGCCAGCAGTTTAAGGACTAGCGGGAGGGGTGAGCAGTTCTTC
CASSLRTSGRGEQFF
>TRBV9|TRBJ2-7|NA
TGTGCCAGCAGCTTTATGGGGAACTCCTACGAGCAGTACTTC
CASSFMGNSYEQYF
>TRBV5-4|TRBJ2-1|TRBD2
TGTGCCAGCAGCTTCGGACTAGCGGGGCTCAATGAGCAGTTCTTC
CASSFGLAGLNEQFF
>TRBV7-9|TRBJ2-3|NA
TGTGCCAGCAGCTTAGGCCCAGTGAGCACAGATACGCAGTATTTT
CASSLGPVSTDTQYF
>TRBV5-1|TRBJ1-5|NA
TGCGCCAGCAGCTTGGGTGCAGGACAGCCCCAGCATTTT
CASSLGAGQPQHF
>TRBV7-9|TRBJ2-7|NA
TGTGCCAGCAGCTTACGTTTAGGGGAGACCTACGAGCAGTACTTC
CASSLRLGETYEQYF
>TRBV5-1|TRBJ2-5|TRBD1
TGCGCCAGCAGCTTGGGGGAAGGGGGCAAGACCCAGTACTTC
CASSLGEGGKTQYF
>TRBV6-6|TRBJ2-1|NA
TGTGCCAGCACGAGCGGATCCTACAATGAGCAGTTCTTC
CASTSGSYNEQFF
>TRBV2|TRBJ2-7|NA
TGTGCCAGCAGGCTCGAGGGACGTTTAGCGGAGCAGTACTTC
CASRLEGRLAEQYF
>TRBV7-2|TRBJ2-3|NA
TGTGCCAGCAGCTTAGGTTGGGGGGATACGCAGTATTTT
CASSLGWGDTQYF
>TRBV7-9|TRBJ2-1|TRBD2
TGTGCCAGCAGGCTAGCGGGGTCCTACAATGAGCAGTTCTTC
CASRLAGSYNEQFF
>TRBV5-1|TRBJ2-1|TRBD2
TGCGCCAGCAGCTCCCGACTAGCGGGAAACAATGAGCAGTTCTTC
CASSSRLAGNNEQFF
>TRBV5-4|TRBJ2-3|NA
TGTGCCAGCAGCTTAACAGAATCTTATACGCAGTATTTT
CASSLTESYTQYF
>TRBV9|TRBJ2-1|NA
TGTGCCAGCAGCGCCCCGGGCAGCGATGAGCAGTTCTTC
CASSAPGSDEQFF
>TRBV10-3|TRBJ1-5|TRBD1
TGTGCCATCAGCCAGGGGGGTCAGCCCCAGCATTTT
CAISQGGQPQHF
>TRBV7-2|TRBJ2-5|NA
TGTGCCAGCAGCAGGGGGGAGACCCAGTACTTC
CASSRGETQYF
>TRBV5-1|TRBJ2-7|TRBD1
TGCGCCAGCAGCTTGGACCCCGTTGGGACAGGGGGCAAGCTCTACGAGCAGTACTTC
CASSLDPVGTGGKLYEQYF
>TRBV7-6|TRBJ2-1|TRBD2
TGTGCCAGCAGCGTAGGGACTAGCCGATCCAATGAGCAGTTCTTC
CASSVGTSRSNEQFF
>TRBV30|TRBJ1-3|NA
TGTGCCTGGAGTGTATTGGGGGAGGACACCATATATTTT
CAWSVLGEDTIYF
>TRBV5-1|TRBJ2-1|NA
TGCGCCAGCAGCTCACCAGCAGGTGAGCAGTTCTTC
CASSSPAGEQFF